This TCR beta chain comes out of a study of early T cells in non-severe SARS-CoV-2 infection. This CDR3 contains 14 residues. V was cut by 2 bases and J by 0 bases, with 7 bases left in between. TCRdb redid the calling of the 5' RACE reads with MiXCR, one entry per CDR3 protein. The data contain over 30,000 distinct CDR3 sequences, 7.9% of them singletons. This TCR was sampled from an adult who was a healthcare worker with PCR-confirmed SARS-CoV-2 infection or an uninfected control (not recorded which). Sequences were derived from whole blood, sampled at baseline. The rearrangement joins TRBV12-3 or TRBV12-4 to TRBJ1-1; D remains ambiguous. This CDR3 is CASSLKELNTEAFF. The CDR3 DNA is TGTGCCAGCAGTTTAAAGGAGCTGAACACTGAAGCTTTCTTT.